This passage covers 29 T cell receptor beta chains from one sample sequenced in a study of cytomegalovirus exposure and HLA in healthy donors. Repertoires were generated with immunoSEQ multiplex PCR, while TCRdb's copy carries only in-frame clones and drops some. The sample shows approximately 270,000 clones, roughly 87% of them seen only once. The material sequenced was PBMCs. Receptors originate from a man aged 18 to 35 in good health and CMV-seropositive.

The chain links TRBV13 to TRBJ1-5; TRBD1 is a possible D gene (5 bases). V lost 4 bases and J lost 4, with 8 bases in between. The CDR3 is 13 residues long. Germline V gives CDR1 PRHDT, CDR2 FYEKMQ (reference sequence). The CDR3 coding sequence is TGTGCCAGCAGCTGGGACCAAAATCAGCCCCAGCATTTT. This sequence encodes CASSWDQNQPQHF.

The chain has TRBV7-9 and TRBJ1-3; D is unresolved. V gave up 1 base and J gave up 5 bases, with 0 bases separating them. Germline assignment: CDR1 SEHNR and CDR2 FQNEAQ (reference sequence). The CDR3 is made up of 11 amino acids. CDR3 loop: CASSLGNTIYF. CDR3 DNA sequence: TGTGCCAGCAGCTTAGGAAACACCATATATTTT.

The chain uses TRBV6-1 and TRBJ2-5; D is possibly TRBD2 (6 bases). V lost 1 base and J lost 5, with 23 bases in between. The CDR3 loop spans 18 amino acids. The germline CDR1 and CDR2 sequences are MNHNS and SASEGT. Here the CDR3 reads CASSEVSWGEPRSETQYF. The DNA of the CDR3 is TGTGCCAGCAGTGAAGTGAGTTGGGGGGAGCCAAGAAGCGAGACCCAGTACTTC.

The chain recombines TRBV29-1 with TRBJ2-5; tentative D call: TRBD1 (6 bases). The germline V and J ends were trimmed by 3 bases and 5 bases, with 10 bases remaining between them. Germline-derived CDR1 and CDR2 are SQVTM and ANQGSEA. The CDR3 sequence is 12 residues long. The CDR3 DNA reads TGCAGCGTTGACAGGGGAAGGGAGACCCAGTACTTC. Protein sequence: CSVDRGRETQYF.

This clone was picked up one time. CDR3 in amino acids: CATSREREQFF. The CDR3 coding sequence is TGTGCCACCAGCAGAGAAAGAGAGCAGTTCTTC. The chain is built from TRBV15 and TRBJ2-1; D not certain. The length of the CDR3 is 11 residues. V gave up 0 bases and J gave up 10 bases, with 4 bases separating them. CDR1 is LNHNV, CDR2 YYDKDF, per germline (reference sequence). The full variable domain, its missing parts supplied by reference TRBV15 and TRBJ2-1, is DAMVIQNPRYQVTQFGKPVTLSCSQTLNHNVMYWYQQKSSQAPKLLFHYYDKDFNNEADTPDNFQSRRPNTSFCFLDIRSPGLGDTAMYLCATSREREQFFGPGTRLTVL.

The chain couples TRBV4-1 to TRBJ1-2, with no clear D. Germline V gives CDR1 MGHRA, CDR2 YSYEKL. Trimming took off 3 bases at V and 4 bases at J, with 18 bases between the two ends. The CDR3 length is 16 residues. CDR3 bases: TGCGCCAGCAGCCAGGACCGCGCCTCCATGGGCTATGGCTACACCTTC. Translated: CASSQDRASMGYGYTF.

V is TRBV29-1 and J is TRBJ2-7; D is unresolved. Germline assignment: CDR1 SQVTM and CDR2 ANQGSEA. Trimming cost V 5 bases and J 2 bases, with 7 bases left between them. This CDR3 spans 11 amino acids. In DNA, the CDR3 is TGCAGCGTTTACGAGGCCTACGAGCAGTACTTC. This sequence encodes CSVYEAYEQYF.

This clone was detected only once. This CDR3 is CSALSGPGNGELFF. The CDR3 DNA reads as TGCAGCGCCCTATCTGGGCCGGGAAACGGGGAGCTGTTTTTT. V usage is TRBV29-1 and J usage is TRBJ2-2; a weak D match, TRBD2 (5 bases). Germline lookup yields CDR1 SQVTM and CDR2 ANQGSEA. This CDR3 region has 14 residues. V lost 7 bases and J lost 7, with 19 bases in between.

The chain combines TRBV2 with TRBJ2-7; D is ambiguous. The CDR3 is 14 residues long. V was shortened by 0 bases and J by 2 bases, with 8 bases between the two germline ends. Germline CDR1 reads SNHLY; CDR2 reads FYNNEI. CDR3 DNA: TGTGCCAGCAGTGAAGCGACCAGTACCTACGAGCAGTACTTC. Encoded protein: CASSEATSTYEQYF.

This chain connects TRBV4-1 to TRBJ2-7, with 7 bases matching TRBD1. Germline CDR1 is MGHRA and CDR2 is YSYEKL. The CDR3 length is 15 residues. The V gene end was trimmed by 2 bases and the J gene end by 2 bases; junction bases not matched to a gene: 6. The CDR3 sequence: CASSQPGQRAYEQYF. CDR3 nucleotides: TGCGCCAGCAGCCAACCGGGACAGAGAGCCTACGAGCAGTACTTC.

The gene calls are TRBV6-4 and TRBJ1-2; 9 nucleotides match TRBD1. Germline-derived CDR1 and CDR2 are MRHNA and SNTAGT. This CDR3 has 16 residues. The V gene end was trimmed by 0 bases and the J gene end by 5 bases; junction bases not matched to a gene: 7. The CDR3 nucleotides read TGTGCCAGCAGTGACTCGGTAGGGACAGGGCCGTATGGCTACACCTTC. As protein: CASSDSVGTGPYGYTF.

The chain has TRBV21-1 and TRBJ2-7; no DNA check was done on the table's D call, TRBD1. TRBV21-1 is annotated as a pseudogene. The CDR3 covers 16 residues. Written as DNA, the CDR3 is TGTGCCAGCAGCAAATTAATCGGGAGACAGGGTCGCGAGCAGTACTTC. Translating gives CASSKLIGRQGREQYF.

The count of this clone is one. The V call is TRBV4-1, the J call TRBJ2-1, with D possibly being TRBD2 (6 bases). CDR3 length equals 15 residues. The V gene lost 4 bases and the J gene lost 9 bases, with 19 bases spanning the gap. The germline V gene has CDR1 MGHRA and CDR2 YSYEKL. As DNA, the CDR3 is TGCGCCAGCAGCCCTCAAGGAAGGAGCGGGCTTGAGCAGTTCTTC. Translating gives CASSPQGRSGLEQFF.

About this clone itself: This specimen includes other DNA sequences encoding the same CDR3. The chain couples TRBV18 to TRBJ2-5; D is ambiguous. The germline V gene has CDR1 KGHSH and CDR2 LQKENI. Trimming took 3 bases from V and 4 from J, leaving 3 bases between them. The CDR3 contains 11 residues. The CDR3 DNA reads as TGTGCCAGCTCACCGGCAGAGACCCAGTACTTC. Its protein is CASSPAETQYF. The complete variable domain, with remaining parts taken from reference TRBV18 and TRBJ2-5, reads NAGVMQNPRHLVRRRGQEARLRCSPMKGHSHVYWYRQLPEEGLKFMVYLQKENIIDESGMPKERFSAEFPKEGPSILRIQQVVRGDSAAYFCASSPAETQYFGPGTRLLVL.

V gene TRBV2 combines with J gene TRBJ2-1; TRBD1 aligns across 10 bases. CDR1 SNHLY and CDR2 FYNNEI come from the germline V gene. J lost 8 bases, V lost 2 bases, and 12 bases had no gene match. The CDR3 loop spans 17 amino acids. Here the CDR3 DNA reads TGTGCCAGCAGTGAATCATTCGGGACAGGGGAGAGTGATGAGCAGTTCTTC. It is translated as CASSESFGTGESDEQFF.

This clone ranks as medium-sized (0.01 to 0.1%). This chain links TRBV7-2 with TRBJ2-7; 10 bases map to TRBD1. Germline V gene sequence: CDR1 SGHTA, CDR2 FQGNSA. The length of the CDR3 is 15 residues. With 3 bases clipped from V and 3 bases from J, the junction kept 5 bases outside the gene matches. Written as DNA, the CDR3 is TGTGCCAGCAGCTTCGGGACAGGGGACGGCTACGAGCAGTACTTC. This gives the protein CASSFGTGDGYEQYF.

This clone has more than one count but fewer than ten. The DNA for the CDR3 is TGTGCCAGCAGTGTATACGAGCAGTACTTC. Translating it yields CASSVYEQYF. The chain uses TRBV2 and TRBJ2-7; D is unclear. Germline lookup yields CDR1 SNHLY and CDR2 FYNNEI. The CDR3 loop spans 10 amino acids. The germline V and J ends were trimmed by 4 bases and 4 bases, with 2 bases remaining between them.

This chain links TRBV27 with TRBJ2-1; 14 bases fit TRBD2. Germline trimming cut 6 bases from V and 7 bases from J; bases unmatched to any gene: 5. Germline values: CDR1 MNHEY, CDR2 SMNVEV (reference sequence). This CDR3 comprises 15 residues. CDR3 region: CASRRLAGGGNEQFF. The CDR3 DNA sequence: TGTGCCAGCAGAAGACTAGCGGGAGGGGGTAATGAGCAGTTCTTC.

The CDR3 reads CASSPGTSGYNEQFF. DNA for the CDR3: TGTGCCAGCAGCCCCGGGACTAGCGGCTACAATGAGCAGTTCTTC. This rearrangement joins TRBV13 to TRBJ2-1, with 11 bases matching TRBD2. Germline trimming cut 5 bases from V and 3 bases from J; bases unmatched to any gene: 3. This CDR3 is 15 amino acids long. Germline V CDR1 and CDR2: PRHDT, FYEKMQ (reference sequence).

The chain carries TRBV6-1 and TRBJ2-3; D is possibly TRBD2 (6 bases). There are 14 residues in the CDR3. Germline CDR1 reads MNHNS; CDR2 reads SASEGT. Trimming pared 6 bases from V and 3 bases from J, leaving 13 bases between. CDR3 in amino acids: CASSLGDWTDTQYF. The CDR3 DNA sequence: TGTGCCAGCAGCCTGGGGGACTGGACAGATACGCAGTATTTT.

The V call is TRBV4-1, the J call TRBJ2-2; maybe TRBD2 (5 bases). CDR1 is MGHRA and CDR2 is YSYEKL in the germline V gene. Trimming took 3 bases from V and 0 from J, leaving 11 bases between them. This CDR3 comprises 16 residues. CDR3 sequence (DNA): TGCGCCAGCAGCCATTGGACTTTGGCGAACACCGGGGAGCTGTTTTTT. This encodes CASSHWTLANTGELFF.

This rearrangement joins TRBV4-1 to TRBJ2-7; TRBD2 aligns across 7 bases. The length of the CDR3 is 13 residues. Trimming took 3 bases from V and 3 from J; bases not matched to a gene: 2. Germline V gene lookup returns CDR1 MGHRA and CDR2 YSYEKL. This CDR3 is CASSQGLLYEQYF. The CDR3 DNA sequence: TGCGCCAGCAGCCAGGGACTACTCTACGAGCAGTACTTC.

V gene TRBV6-5 combines with J gene TRBJ2-3, with no clear D. The V and J ends lost 6 bases and 1 base respectively, with 8 bases between them. The germline V gene encodes CDR1 MNHEY and CDR2 SVGAGI. The CDR3 runs 13 residues. CDR3 protein: CASSSPGTDTQYF. The CDR3 bases are TGTGCCAGCAGCTCCCCCGGCACAGATACGCAGTATTTT.

The chain combines TRBV4-1 with TRBJ2-7; possibly TRBD2 for D (6 bases). With 6 bases removed from V and 5 bases from J, the gap between germline ends came to 14 bases. Germline CDR1 reads MGHRA; CDR2 reads YSYEKL. The CDR3 spans 13 residues. The CDR3 DNA is TGCGCCAGCAGGGGGTGGGGGGAAAACGAGCAGTACTTC. As protein: CASRGWGENEQYF.

This clone was seen a few times. The chain employs TRBV15 and TRBJ1-1; D is uncertain. This CDR3 spans 14 amino acids. The germline V and J ends were trimmed by 0 bases and 7 bases, with 12 bases remaining between them. The germline V gene has CDR1 LNHNV and CDR2 YYDKDF (reference sequence). DNA of the CDR3: TGTGCCACCAGCAGAGATGACGAGAGTCATGAAGCTTTCTTT. Its translation is CATSRDDESHEAFF.

The rearrangement joins TRBV6-5 to TRBJ1-2; possible D gene TRBD1, 5 bases. In germline, CDR1 is MNHEY, CDR2 SVGAGI. V dropped 6 bases and J dropped 13 bases, with 27 bases sitting between them. This CDR3 has 15 amino acids. The CDR3 DNA sequence: TGTGCCAGCAGCAAGCCGTGGGGCGGCAGGGAGGGTTTCACCTTC. Residues: CASSKPWGGREGFTF.

This clone was counted a few times. V and J are TRBV18 and TRBJ1-3, with D uncertain. Trimming removed 2 bases from V and 0 bases from J, with 5 bases in between. From germline, CDR1 is KGHSH and CDR2 LQKENI. This CDR3 spans 14 amino acids. In DNA, the CDR3 is TGTGCCAGCTCACCAAGAACCTCTGGAAACACCATATATTTT. Protein sequence: CASSPRTSGNTIYF.

This rearrangement joins TRBV7-6 to TRBJ2-1, with TRBD2 matching over 7 bases. The CDR3 spans 18 residues. The ends lost 1 base at V and 2 bases at J; junction bases unmatched: 11. Per germline, CDR1 SGHVS and CDR2 FNYEAQ. The CDR3 DNA sequence: TGTGCCAGCAGCTTAGTACTAGGGCGGGAGCTGACCTACAATGAGCAGTTCTTC. Encoded protein: CASSLVLGRELTYNEQFF.

The V call is TRBV19, the J call TRBJ2-2; 9 bases fit TRBD1. Germline V gene data show CDR1 as LNHDA and CDR2 as SQIVND (reference sequence). The V and J ends lost 5 bases and 6 bases, in that order; junction bases with no gene match: 16. The CDR3 covers 18 residues. DNA of the CDR3: TGTGCCAGTAGTGCTCCTCCCGGGACAGGGTTATTATCCGGGGAGCTGTTTTTT. Amino acids: CASSAPPGTGLLSGELFF. Combining the CDR3 with reference TRBV19 and TRBJ2-2 gives the whole variable domain DGGITQSPKYLFRKEGQNVTLSCEQNLNHDAMYWYRQDPGQGLRLIYYSQIVNDFQKGDIAEGYSVSREKKESFPLTVTSAQKNPTAFYLCASSAPPGTGLLSGELFFGEGSRLTVL.